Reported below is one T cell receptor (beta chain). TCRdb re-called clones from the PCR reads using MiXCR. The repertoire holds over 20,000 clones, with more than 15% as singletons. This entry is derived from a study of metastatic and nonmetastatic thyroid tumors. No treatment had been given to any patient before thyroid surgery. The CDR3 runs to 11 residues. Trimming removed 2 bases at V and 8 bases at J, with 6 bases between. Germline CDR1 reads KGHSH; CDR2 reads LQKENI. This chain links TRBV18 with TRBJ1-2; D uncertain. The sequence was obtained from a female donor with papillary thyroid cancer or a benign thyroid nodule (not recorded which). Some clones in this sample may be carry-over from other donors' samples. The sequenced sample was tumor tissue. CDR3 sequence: CASSPGSGYTF. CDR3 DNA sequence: TGTGCCAGCTCACCAGGGTCCGGCTACACCTTC.